The clone carrying this T cell receptor beta chain was recorded only once. The data derive from a study of blood T cell repertoires in COVID-19. The CDR3 loop spans 17 amino acids. The V gene's germline CDR1 is LGHNA and CDR2 YNFKEQ. V shed 1 base and J shed 6 bases, with 21 bases lying between them. Here immunoSEQ multiplex PCR was the method, and the copy in TCRdb shows in-frame clones only, minus some. The data show fewer than 95,000 clones, about three quarters seen once. The chain couples TRBV4-2 to TRBJ1-1; possibly TRBD1 for D (5 bases). The receptor's source is a woman at least 80 years old with acute or convalescent COVID-19. Input material: peripheral blood. CDR3 protein: CASSQVAAYGAQPEAFF. The CDR3 DNA sequence: TGTGCCAGCAGCCAAGTTGCAGCCTATGGGGCCCAACCTGAAGCTTTCTTT.